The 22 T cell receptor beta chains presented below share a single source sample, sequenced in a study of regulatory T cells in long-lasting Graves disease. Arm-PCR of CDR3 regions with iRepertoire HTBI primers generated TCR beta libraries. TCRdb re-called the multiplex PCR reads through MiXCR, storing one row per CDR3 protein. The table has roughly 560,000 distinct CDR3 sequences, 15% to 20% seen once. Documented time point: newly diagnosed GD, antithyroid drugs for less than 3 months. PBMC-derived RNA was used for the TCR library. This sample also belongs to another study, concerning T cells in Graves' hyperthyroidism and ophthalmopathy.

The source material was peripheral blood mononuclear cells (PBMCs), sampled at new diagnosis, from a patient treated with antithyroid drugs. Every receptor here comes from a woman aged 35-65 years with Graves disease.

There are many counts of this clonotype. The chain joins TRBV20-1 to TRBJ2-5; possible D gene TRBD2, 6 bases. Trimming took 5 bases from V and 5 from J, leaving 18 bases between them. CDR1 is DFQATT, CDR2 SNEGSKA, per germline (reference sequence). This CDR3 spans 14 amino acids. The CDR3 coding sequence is TGCAGTGCTGATGAGCCAGGGAGGTTGGAGACCCAGTACTTC. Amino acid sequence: CSADEPGRLETQYF.

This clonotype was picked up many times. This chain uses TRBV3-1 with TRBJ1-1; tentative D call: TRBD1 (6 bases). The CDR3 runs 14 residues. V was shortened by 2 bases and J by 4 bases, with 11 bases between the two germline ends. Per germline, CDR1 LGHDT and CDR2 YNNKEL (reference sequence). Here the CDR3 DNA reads TGTGCCAGCAGCCAACTCAGGGGCGGCACTGAAGCTTTCTTT. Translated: CASSQLRGGTEAFF.

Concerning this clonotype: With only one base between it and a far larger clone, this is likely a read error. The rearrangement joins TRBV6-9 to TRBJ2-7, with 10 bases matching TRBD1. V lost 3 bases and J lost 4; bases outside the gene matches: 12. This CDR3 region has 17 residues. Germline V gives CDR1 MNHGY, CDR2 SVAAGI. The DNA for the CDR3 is TGTGCCAGCAGTTACCTTTGGACAGGGGGAGGTTTATACGAGCAGTACTTC. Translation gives CASSYLWTGGGLYEQYF.

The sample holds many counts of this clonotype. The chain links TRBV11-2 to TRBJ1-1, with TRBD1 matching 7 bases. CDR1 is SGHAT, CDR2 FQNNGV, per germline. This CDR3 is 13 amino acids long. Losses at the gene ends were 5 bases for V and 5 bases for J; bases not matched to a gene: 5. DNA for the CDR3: TGTGCCAGCAGCCTGACAGGGCAAACTGAAGCTTTCTTT. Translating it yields CASSLTGQTEAFF.

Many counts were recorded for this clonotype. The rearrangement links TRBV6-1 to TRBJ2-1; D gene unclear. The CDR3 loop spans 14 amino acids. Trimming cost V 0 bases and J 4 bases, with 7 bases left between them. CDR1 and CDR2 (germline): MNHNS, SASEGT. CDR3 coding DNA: TGTGCCAGCAGTGAAGCGGCCCAATACAATGAGCAGTTCTTC. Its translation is CASSEAAQYNEQFF.

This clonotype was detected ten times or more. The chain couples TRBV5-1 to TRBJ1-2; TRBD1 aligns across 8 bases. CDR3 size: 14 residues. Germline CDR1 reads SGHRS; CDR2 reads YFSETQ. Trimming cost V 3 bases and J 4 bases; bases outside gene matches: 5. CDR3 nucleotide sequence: TGCGCCAGCAGCTGGGGACAGGAGGCCTATGGCTACACCTTC. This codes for CASSWGQEAYGYTF.

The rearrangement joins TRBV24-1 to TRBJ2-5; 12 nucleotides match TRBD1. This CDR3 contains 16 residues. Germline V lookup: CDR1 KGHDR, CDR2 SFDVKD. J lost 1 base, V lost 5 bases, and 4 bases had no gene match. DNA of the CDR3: TGTGCCACCAGTGGGGGGACAGGGGGCCGCCAAGAGACCCAGTACTTC. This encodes CATSGGTGGRQETQYF.

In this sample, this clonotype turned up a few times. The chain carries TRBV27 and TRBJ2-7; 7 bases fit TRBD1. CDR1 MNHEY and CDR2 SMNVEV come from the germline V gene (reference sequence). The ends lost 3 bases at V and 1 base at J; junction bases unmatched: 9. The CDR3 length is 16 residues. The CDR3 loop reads CASSFGVDRESYEQYF. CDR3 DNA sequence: TGTGCCAGCAGTTTTGGGGTAGACAGGGAGTCCTACGAGCAGTACTTC.

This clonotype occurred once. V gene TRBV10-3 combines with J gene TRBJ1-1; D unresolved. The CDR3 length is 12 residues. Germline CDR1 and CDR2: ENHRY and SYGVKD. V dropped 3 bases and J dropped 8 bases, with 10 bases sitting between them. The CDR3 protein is CAISDFPLEAFF. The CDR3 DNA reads TGTGCCATCAGTGATTTCCCGCTCGAAGCTTTCTTT.

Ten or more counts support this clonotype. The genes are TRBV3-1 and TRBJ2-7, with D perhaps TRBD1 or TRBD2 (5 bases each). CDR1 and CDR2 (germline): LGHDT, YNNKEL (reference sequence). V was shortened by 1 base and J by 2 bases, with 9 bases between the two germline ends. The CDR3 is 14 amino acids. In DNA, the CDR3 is TGTGCCAGCAGCCAAGTTGAGGGGACCTACGAGCAGTACTTC. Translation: CASSQVEGTYEQYF.

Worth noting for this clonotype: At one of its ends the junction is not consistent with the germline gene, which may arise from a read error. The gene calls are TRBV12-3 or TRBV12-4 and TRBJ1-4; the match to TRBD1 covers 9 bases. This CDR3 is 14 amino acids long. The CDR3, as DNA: TGTGCCAGCAGTTCGCGGACAGGGGATGAGAAACTGTTTTTT. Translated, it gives CASSSRTGDEKLFF.

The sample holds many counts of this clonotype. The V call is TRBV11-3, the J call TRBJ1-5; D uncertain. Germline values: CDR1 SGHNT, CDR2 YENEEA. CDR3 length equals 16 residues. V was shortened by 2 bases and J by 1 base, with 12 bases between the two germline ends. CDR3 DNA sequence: TGTGCCAGCAGCTTACGTCCCAACCACAGCAATCAGCCCCAGCATTTT. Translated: CASSLRPNHSNQPQHF.

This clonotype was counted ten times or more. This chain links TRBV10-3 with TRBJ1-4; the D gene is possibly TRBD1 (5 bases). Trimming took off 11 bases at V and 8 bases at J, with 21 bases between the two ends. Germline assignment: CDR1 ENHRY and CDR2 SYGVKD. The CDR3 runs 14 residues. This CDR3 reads CASGTAGSREKLFF. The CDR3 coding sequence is TGTGCCTCCGGGACGGCCGGGAGTAGGGAAAAACTGTTTTTT.

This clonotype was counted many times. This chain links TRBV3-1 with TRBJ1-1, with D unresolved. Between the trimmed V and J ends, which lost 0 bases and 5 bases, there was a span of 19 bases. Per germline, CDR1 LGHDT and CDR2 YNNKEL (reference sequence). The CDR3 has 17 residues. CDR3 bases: TGTGCCAGCAGCCAAGATGATGGTGACGTATCGCGGACTGAAGCTTTCTTT. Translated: CASSQDDGDVSRTEAFF.

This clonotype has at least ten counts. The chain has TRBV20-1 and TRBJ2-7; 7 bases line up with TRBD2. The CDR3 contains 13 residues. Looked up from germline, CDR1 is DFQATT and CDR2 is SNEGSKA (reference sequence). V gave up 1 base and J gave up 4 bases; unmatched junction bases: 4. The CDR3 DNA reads TGCAGTGCTAGAGGTCTAGCGGATTACGAGCAGTACTTC. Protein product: CSARGLADYEQYF.

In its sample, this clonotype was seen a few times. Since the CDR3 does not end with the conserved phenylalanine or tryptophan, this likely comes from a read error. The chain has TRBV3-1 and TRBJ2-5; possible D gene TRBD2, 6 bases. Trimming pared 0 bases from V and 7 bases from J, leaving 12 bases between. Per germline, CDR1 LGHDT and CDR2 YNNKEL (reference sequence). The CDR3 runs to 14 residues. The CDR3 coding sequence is TGTGCCAGCAGCCAAGATCCCTCGGGGGTGACCCAGTACCTC. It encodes CASSQDPSGVTQYL.

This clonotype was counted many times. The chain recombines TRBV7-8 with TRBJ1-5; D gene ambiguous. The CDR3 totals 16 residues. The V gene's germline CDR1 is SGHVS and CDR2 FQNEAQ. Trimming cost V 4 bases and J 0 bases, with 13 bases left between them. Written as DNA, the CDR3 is TGTGCCAGCAGCTCGAAGGAAGTGTATAGCAATCAGCCCCAGCATTTT. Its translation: CASSSKEVYSNQPQHF.

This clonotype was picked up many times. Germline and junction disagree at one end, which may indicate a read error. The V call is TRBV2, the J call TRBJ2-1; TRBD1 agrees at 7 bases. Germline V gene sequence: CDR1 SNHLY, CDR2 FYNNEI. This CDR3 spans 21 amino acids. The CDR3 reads CATSALGGRGSRTGSLNEQFF. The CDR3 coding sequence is TGTGCCACCAGTGCCCTAGGGGGCAGGGGGAGTAGAACAGGGTCCCTCAATGAGCAGTTCTTC.

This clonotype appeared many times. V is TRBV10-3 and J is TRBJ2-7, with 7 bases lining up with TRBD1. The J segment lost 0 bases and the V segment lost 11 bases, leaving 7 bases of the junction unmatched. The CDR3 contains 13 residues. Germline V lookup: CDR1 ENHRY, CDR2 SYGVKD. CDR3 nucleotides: TGTGCCCTTCGTCAGGGGGACTCCTACGAGCAGTACTTC. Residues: CALRQGDSYEQYF.

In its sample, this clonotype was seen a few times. The CDR3 DNA is TGTGCCAGCAGTTACTTGGGACAGGGCCCCACAGATACGCAGTATTTT. It codes for CASSYLGQGPTDTQYF. The genes are TRBV6-5 and TRBJ2-3; 9 positions match TRBD1. This CDR3 contains 16 residues. Germline-derived CDR1 and CDR2 are MNHEY and SVGAGI. V trimming: 1 base; J trimming: 2 bases; junction bases outside the gene matches: 4.

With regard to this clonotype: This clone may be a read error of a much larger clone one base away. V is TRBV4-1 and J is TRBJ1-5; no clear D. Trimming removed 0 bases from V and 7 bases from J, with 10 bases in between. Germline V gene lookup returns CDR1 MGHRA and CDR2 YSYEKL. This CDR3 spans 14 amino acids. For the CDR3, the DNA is TGCGCCAGCAGCCAAGATCCACTCAAACAGCCCCAGCATTTT. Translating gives CASSQDPLKQPQHF.

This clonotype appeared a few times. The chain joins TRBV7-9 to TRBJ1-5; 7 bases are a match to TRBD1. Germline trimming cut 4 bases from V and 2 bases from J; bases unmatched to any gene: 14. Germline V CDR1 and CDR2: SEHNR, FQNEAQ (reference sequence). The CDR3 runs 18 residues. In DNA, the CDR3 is TGTGCCAGCAGCTACCCTAAATACAGGGGTTTGGGCAATCAGCCCCAGCATTTT. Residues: CASSYPKYRGLGNQPQHF.